The TCR beta chain under discussion was sequenced for a study of CD8 T cells in ankylosing spondylitis. Trimming took off 5 bases at V and 2 bases at J, with 18 bases between the two ends. This CDR3 has 15 amino acids. In germline, CDR1 is DFQATT, CDR2 SNEGSKA (reference sequence). In regard to this clonotype: Its specificity is unknown.

Quantitative 5'-RACE with molecular barcodes produced the TCR beta libraries. MiXCR, run by TCRdb on the 5' RACE reads, gives a single entry per CDR3 protein. The data hold 800,000 to 900,000 distinct CDR3 sequences, with 12% observed a single time. General study results and limits: Some motif variants were previously reported in reactive arthritis synovial fluid and blood. Within peripheral blood, clones linked to disease were CD8+ and relatively rare. Apparently characteristic of ankylosing spondylitis blood was a TCR beta motif (eight highly homologous variants).

This sequence joins TRBV20-1 and TRBJ2-5; D tentatively fits TRBD1 or TRBD2 (5 bases each). The source of this sequence is a male donor with ankylosing spondylitis. The specimen sequenced was blood, either unsorted or a sorted T cell fraction (not recorded which). CDR3 sequence: CSARRGSVGQETQYF. For the CDR3, the DNA is TGCAGTGCTCGAAGGGGTAGCGTGGGTCAAGAGACCCAGTACTTC.